The clone carrying this T cell receptor beta chain was detected many times. The antigen remains unidentified. The data originate from a study of CD8 T cells in ankylosing spondylitis. Notes on the study in general: Matched ankylosing spondylitis synovial fluid reportedly showed significant enrichment of disease-linked clones.

Each CDR3 protein gets one entry after TCRdb re-called the 5' RACE reads with MiXCR. The sample consists of roughly 250,000 distinct CDR3 sequences, roughly 8.6% of them appearing once. V shed 5 bases and J shed 2 bases, with 14 bases lying between them. Germline V gene lookup returns CDR1 DFQATT and CDR2 SNEGSKA (reference sequence). The CDR3 totals 14 residues. Sequences were obtained from blood, either unsorted or a sorted T cell fraction (not recorded which). The sequence derives from a male donor with ankylosing spondylitis or in good health (not recorded which). This chain joins TRBV20-1 and TRBJ2-3; D is ambiguous. CDR3 sequence (DNA): TGCAGTGCTCTTTCGACTGGCTCCACAGATACGCAGTATTTT. Its protein is CSALSTGSTDTQYF.